This T cell receptor beta chain appears in the sequencing data of a study of T cell responses to AZD1222 COVID-19 vaccine. Points from the study as a whole: A rise in Spike-specific TCR breadth and depth followed two AZD1222 doses. Baseline testing showed seropositivity in only a handful of AZD1222 recipients.

Method: immunoSEQ multiplex PCR; TCRdb's copy keeps in-frame clones and lacks some. The table records about 150,000 clones, approximately 93% of them present only once. This CDR3 contains 19 residues. A word on this clone: Its antigen remains unidentified.

This receptor was taken from an adult in good health. The source was peripheral blood, collected on day 0 of AZD1222 vaccination. J is TRBJ1-5 and V is TRBV21-1; the D call in the table, TRBD1, was not verified against the DNA. TRBV21-1 is a known pseudogene. The CDR3 coding sequence is TGTGCCAGCAGCAAAGCTACGACAGGGGGCGTCTATAGCAATCAGCCCCAGCATTTT. Translation gives CASSKATTGGVYSNQPQHF.